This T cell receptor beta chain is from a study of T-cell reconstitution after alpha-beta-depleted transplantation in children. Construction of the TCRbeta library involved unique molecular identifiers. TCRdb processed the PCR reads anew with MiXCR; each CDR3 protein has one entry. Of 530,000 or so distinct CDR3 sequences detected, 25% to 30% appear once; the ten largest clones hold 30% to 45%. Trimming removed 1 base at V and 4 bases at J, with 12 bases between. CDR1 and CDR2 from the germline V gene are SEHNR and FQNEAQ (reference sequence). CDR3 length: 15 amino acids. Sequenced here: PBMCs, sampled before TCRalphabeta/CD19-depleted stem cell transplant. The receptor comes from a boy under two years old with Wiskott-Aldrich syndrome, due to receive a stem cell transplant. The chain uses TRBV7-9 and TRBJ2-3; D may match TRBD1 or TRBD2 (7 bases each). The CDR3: CASSLEGAGADTQYF. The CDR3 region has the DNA TGTGCCAGCAGCTTAGAGGGGGCGGGAGCAGATACGCAGTATTTT.